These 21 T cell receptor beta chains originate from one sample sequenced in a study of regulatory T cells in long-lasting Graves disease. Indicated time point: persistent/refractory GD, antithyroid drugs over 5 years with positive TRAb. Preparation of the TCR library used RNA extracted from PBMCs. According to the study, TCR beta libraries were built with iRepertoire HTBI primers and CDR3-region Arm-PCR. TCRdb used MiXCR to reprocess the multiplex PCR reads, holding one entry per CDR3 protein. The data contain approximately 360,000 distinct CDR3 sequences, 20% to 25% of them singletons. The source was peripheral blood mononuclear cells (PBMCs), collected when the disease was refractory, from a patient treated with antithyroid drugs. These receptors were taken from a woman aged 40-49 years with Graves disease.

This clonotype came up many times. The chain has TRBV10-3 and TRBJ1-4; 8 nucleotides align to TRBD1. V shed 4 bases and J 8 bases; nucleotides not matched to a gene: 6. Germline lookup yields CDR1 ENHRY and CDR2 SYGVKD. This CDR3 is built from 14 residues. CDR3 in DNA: TGTGCCATCAGTGTAACAGGGACAGGAGAAAAACTGTTTTTT. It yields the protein CAISVTGTGEKLFF.

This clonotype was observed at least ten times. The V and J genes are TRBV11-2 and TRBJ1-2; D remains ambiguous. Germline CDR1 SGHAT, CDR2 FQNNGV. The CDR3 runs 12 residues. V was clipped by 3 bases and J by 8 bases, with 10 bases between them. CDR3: CASSFSSWGYTF. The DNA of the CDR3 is TGTGCCAGCAGCTTCTCATCTTGGGGCTACACCTTC.

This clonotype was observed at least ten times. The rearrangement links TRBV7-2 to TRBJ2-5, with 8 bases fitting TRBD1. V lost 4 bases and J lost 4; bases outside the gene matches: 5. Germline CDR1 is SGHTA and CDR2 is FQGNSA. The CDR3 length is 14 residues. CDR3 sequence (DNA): TGTGCCAGCAGCTCCGAAACAGGGGGAGAGACCCAGTACTTC. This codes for CASSSETGGETQYF. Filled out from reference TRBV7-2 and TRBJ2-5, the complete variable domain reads GAGVSQSPSNKVTEKGKDVELRCDPISGHTALYWYRQSLGQGLEFLIYFQGNSAPDKSGLPSDRFSAERTGGSVSTLTIQRTQQEDSAVYLCASSSETGGETQYFGPGTRLLVL.

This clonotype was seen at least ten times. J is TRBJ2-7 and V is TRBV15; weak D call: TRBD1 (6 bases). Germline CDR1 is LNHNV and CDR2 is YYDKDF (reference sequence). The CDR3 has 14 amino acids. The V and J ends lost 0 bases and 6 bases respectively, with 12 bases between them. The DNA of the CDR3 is TGTGCCACCAGCAGAGACAGGGGTCTCTCCGAGCAGTACTTC. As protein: CATSRDRGLSEQYF. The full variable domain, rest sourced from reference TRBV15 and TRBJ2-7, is DAMVIQNPRYQVTQFGKPVTLSCSQTLNHNVMYWYQQKSSQAPKLLFHYYDKDFNNEADTPDNFQSRRPNTSFCFLDIRSPGLGDTAMYLCATSRDRGLSEQYFGPGTRLTVT.

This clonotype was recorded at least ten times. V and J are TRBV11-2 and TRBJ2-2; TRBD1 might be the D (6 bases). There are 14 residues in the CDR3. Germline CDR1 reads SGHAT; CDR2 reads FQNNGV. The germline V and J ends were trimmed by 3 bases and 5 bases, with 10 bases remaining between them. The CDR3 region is CASSLNRATGELFF. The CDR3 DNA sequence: TGTGCCAGCAGCTTGAACAGGGCTACCGGGGAGCTGTTTTTT.

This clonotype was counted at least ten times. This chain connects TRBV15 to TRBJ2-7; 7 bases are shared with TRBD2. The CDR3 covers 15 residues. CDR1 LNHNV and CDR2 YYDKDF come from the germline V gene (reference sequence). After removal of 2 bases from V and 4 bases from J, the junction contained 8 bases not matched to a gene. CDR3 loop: CATSRQSGTGYEQYF. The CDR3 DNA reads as TGTGCCACCAGCAGACAGAGCGGGACTGGGTACGAGCAGTACTTC. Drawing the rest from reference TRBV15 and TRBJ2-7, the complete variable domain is DAMVIQNPRYQVTQFGKPVTLSCSQTLNHNVMYWYQQKSSQAPKLLFHYYDKDFNNEADTPDNFQSRRPNTSFCFLDIRSPGLGDTAMYLCATSRQSGTGYEQYFGPGTRLTVT.

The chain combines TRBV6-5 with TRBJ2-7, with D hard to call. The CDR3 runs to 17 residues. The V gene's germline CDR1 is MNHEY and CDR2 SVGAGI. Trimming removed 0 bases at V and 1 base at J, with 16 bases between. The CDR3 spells CASSYSRKGSSSYEQYF. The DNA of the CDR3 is TGTGCCAGCAGTTACTCTCGGAAGGGCTCCTCGTCCTACGAGCAGTACTTC.

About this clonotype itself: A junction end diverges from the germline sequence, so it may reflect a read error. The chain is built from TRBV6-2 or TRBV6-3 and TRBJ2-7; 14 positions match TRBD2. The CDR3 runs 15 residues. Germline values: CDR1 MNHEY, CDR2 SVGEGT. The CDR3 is CASSEGTSGSYERYF. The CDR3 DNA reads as TGTGCCAGCAGTGAAGGGACTAGCGGGAGCTACGAGCGGTACTTC.

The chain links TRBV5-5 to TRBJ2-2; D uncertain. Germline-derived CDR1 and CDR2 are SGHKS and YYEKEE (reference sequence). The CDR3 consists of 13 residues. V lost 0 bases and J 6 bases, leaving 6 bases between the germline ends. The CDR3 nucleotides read TGTGCCAGCAGCTTGGATGTCGCCGGGGAGCTGTTTTTT. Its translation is CASSLDVAGELFF.

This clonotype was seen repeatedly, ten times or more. The CDR3 DNA sequence: TGCAGCGCCGCGCCGGATCATGAGCAGTACTTC. This encodes CSAAPDHEQYF. The genes are TRBV29-1 and TRBJ2-7, with D unresolved. CDR3 length: 11 residues. Germline CDR1 SQVTM, CDR2 ANQGSEA. V was pared by 7 bases and J by 7 bases, with 14 bases between.

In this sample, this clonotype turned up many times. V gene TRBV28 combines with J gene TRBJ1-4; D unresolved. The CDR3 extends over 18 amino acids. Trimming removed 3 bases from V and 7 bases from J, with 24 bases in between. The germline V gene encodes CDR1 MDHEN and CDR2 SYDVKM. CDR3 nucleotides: TGTGCCAGCAGTTTCCCATCATCCGACCGGGTCCGAGGTGAAAAACTGTTTTTT. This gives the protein CASSFPSSDRVRGEKLFF.

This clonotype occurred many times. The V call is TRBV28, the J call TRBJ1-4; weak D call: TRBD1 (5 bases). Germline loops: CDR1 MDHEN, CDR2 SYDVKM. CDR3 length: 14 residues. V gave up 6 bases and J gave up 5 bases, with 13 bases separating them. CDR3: CASSGGTGNEKLFF. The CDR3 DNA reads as TGTGCCAGCAGCGGCGGGACGGGAAATGAAAAACTGTTTTTT. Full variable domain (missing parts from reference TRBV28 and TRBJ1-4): DVKVTQSSRYLVKRTGEKVFLECVQDMDHENMFWYRQDPGLGLRLIYFSYDVKMKEKGDIPEGYSVSREKKERFSLILESASTNQTSMYLCASSGGTGNEKLFFGSGTQLSVL.

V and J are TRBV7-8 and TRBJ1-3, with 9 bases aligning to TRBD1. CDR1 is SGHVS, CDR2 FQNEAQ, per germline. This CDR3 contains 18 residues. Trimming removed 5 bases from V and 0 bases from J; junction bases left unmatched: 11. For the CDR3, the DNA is TGTGCCAGCAGCCCTTCCCGGGACAGGGTTAGCTCTGGAAACACCATATATTTT. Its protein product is CASSPSRDRVSSGNTIYF. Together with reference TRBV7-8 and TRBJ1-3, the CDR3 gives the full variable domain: GAGVSQSPRYKVAKRGQDVALRCDPISGHVSLFWYQQALGQGPEFLTYFQNEAQLDKSGLPSDRFFAERPEGSVSTLKIQRTQQEDSAVYLCASSPSRDRVSSGNTIYFGEGSWLTVV.

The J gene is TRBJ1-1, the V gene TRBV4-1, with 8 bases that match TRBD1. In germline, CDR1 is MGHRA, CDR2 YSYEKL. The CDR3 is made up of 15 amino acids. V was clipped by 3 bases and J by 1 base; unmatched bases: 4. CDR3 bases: TGCGCCAGCAGCCAGGGACAGGACGGGAACACTGAAGCTTTCTTT. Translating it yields CASSQGQDGNTEAFF.

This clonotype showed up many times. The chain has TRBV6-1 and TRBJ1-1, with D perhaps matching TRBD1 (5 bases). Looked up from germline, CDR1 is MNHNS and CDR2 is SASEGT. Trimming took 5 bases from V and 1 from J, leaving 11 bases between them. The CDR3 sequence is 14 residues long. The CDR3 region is CASSRIGQNTEAFF. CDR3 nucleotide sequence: TGTGCCAGCAGTAGGATAGGACAGAACACTGAAGCTTTCTTT.

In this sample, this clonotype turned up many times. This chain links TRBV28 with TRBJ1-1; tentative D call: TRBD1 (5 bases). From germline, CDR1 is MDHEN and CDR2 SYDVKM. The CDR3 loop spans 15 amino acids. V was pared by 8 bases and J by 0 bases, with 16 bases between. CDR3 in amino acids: CASRITTAMNTEAFF. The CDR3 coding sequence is TGTGCCAGCCGAATTACGACAGCGATGAACACTGAAGCTTTCTTT.

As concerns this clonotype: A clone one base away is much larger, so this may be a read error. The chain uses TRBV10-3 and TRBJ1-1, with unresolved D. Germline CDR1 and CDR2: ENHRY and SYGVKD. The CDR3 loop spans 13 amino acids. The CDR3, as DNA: TGTGGCACGAGAGGGCTTCTGAACACTGAAGCTTTCTTT. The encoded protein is CGTRGLLNTEAFF.

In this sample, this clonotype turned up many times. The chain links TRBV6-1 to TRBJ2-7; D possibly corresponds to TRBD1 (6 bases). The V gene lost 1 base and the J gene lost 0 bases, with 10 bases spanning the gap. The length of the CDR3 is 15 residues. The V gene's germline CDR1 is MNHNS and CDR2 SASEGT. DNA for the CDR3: TGTGCCAGCAGTGAAGGGACAGCTAACTCCTACGAGCAGTACTTC. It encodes CASSEGTANSYEQYF.

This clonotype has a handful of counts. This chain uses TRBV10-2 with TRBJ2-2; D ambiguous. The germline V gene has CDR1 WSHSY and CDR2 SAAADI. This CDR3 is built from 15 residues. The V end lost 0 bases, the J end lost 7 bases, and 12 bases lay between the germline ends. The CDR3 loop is CASSESYRQSGELFF. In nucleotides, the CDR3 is TGCGCCAGCAGTGAGTCGTATAGGCAAAGCGGGGAGCTGTTTTTT.

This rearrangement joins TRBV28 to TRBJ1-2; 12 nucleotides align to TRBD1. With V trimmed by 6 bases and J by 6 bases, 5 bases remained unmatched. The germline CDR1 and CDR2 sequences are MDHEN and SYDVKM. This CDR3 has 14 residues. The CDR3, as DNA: TGTGCCAGCAGGCCGGGACAGGGGGCCAATGGCTACACCTTC. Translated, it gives CASRPGQGANGYTF.

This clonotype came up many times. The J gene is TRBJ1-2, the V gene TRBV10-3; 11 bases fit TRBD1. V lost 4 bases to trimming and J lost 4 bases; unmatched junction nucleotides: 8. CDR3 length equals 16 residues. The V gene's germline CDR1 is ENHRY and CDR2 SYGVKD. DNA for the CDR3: TGTGCCATCAGTGGGGGACAGGGGGTCCCTCCCTATGGCTACACCTTC. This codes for CAISGGQGVPPYGYTF.